What follows are 22 T cell receptor beta chains derived from one specimen sequenced in a study of identical twins. TCRdb passed the 5' RACE reads through MiXCR, listing each CDR3 protein once. The sample carries 750,000 to 950,000 distinct CDR3 sequences, roughly an eighth recorded once. The sample was also linked to a second study, of yellow fever vaccine responses in identical twins.

The sequenced material came from PBMCs. These receptors came from a woman aged 18-29 years in good health.

The V and J genes are TRBV2 and TRBJ2-5; a weak D match, TRBD2 (6 bases). The germline V and J ends were trimmed by 1 base and 7 bases, with 13 bases remaining between them. This CDR3 is 14 amino acids long. Germline V lookup: CDR1 SNHLY, CDR2 FYNNEI. The CDR3 is CASSEGGGTATQYF. The CDR3 nucleotides are TGTGCCAGCAGTGAAGGAGGCGGGACGGCGACCCAGTACTTC.

The chain joins TRBV5-1 to TRBJ2-6; D could derive from TRBD1 or TRBD2 (5 bases each). Germline CDR1 and CDR2: SGHRS and YFSETQ. The CDR3 is 18 residues long. Trimming removed 1 base at V and 0 bases at J, with 14 bases between. In DNA form, the CDR3 reads TGCGCCAGCAGCTTGCCGGGACCCCTATTCTCTGGGGCCAACGTCCTGACTTTC. Translated: CASSLPGPLFSGANVLTF.

V gene TRBV5-1 combines with J gene TRBJ2-5; 8 nucleotides agree with TRBD1. J lost 2 bases, V lost 4 bases, and 7 bases had no gene match. The CDR3 runs to 15 residues. CDR1 is SGHRS, CDR2 YFSETQ, per germline. CDR3 sequence (DNA): TGCGCCAGCAGCAAAAACAGGGGGACACAAGAGACCCAGTACTTC. Protein product: CASSKNRGTQETQYF.

The CDR3, as DNA: TGTGCCAGCAGCTTAGGGGTCGTTCACGAGCAGTACTTC. Its translation is CASSLGVVHEQYF. The chain combines TRBV7-2 with TRBJ2-7; no definite D call. Germline CDR1 is SGHTA and CDR2 is FQGNSA. V gave up 1 base and J gave up 5 bases, with 9 bases separating them. This CDR3 spans 13 amino acids.

At least ten counts were recorded for this clonotype. The V call is TRBV9, the J call TRBJ2-3, with TRBD2 identical over 7 bases. After removal of 7 bases from V and 5 bases from J, the junction contained 7 bases not matched to a gene. Germline CDR1 is SGDLS and CDR2 is YYNGEE. The CDR3 runs 13 residues. CDR3 bases: TGTGCCAGCGGGGCGGGAGTAGTAGATACGCAGTATTTT. Translating gives CASGAGVVDTQYF.

This chain uses TRBV29-1 with TRBJ2-1; no firm D call. The CDR3 extends over 9 amino acids. Germline assignment: CDR1 SQVTM and CDR2 ANQGSEA. The CDR3 DNA reads as TGCAGTCTCTGCGATGAGCAGTTCTTC. Translated: CSLCDEQFF.

The table lists this clonotype with a few counts. This chain joins TRBV7-2 and TRBJ2-7, with D maybe TRBD2 (6 bases). Trimming removed 4 bases from V and 2 bases from J, with 6 bases in between. The germline CDR1 and CDR2 sequences are SGHTA and FQGNSA. This CDR3 is 12 amino acids long. CDR3 sequence (DNA): TGTGCCAGCAGCTCGGGGGCCTACGAGCAGTACGTC. Translating gives CASSSGAYEQYV.

The gene calls are TRBV11-2 and TRBJ2-1; no clear D. Trimming removed 0 bases at V and 7 bases at J, with 7 bases between. The CDR3 totals 13 residues. Looked up from germline, CDR1 is SGHAT and CDR2 is FQNNGV. In DNA form, the CDR3 reads TGTGCCAGCAGCTTAGACCAGTTGAATGAGCAGTTCTTC. Translating gives CASSLDQLNEQFF. Complete variable domain (other parts from reference TRBV11-2 and TRBJ2-1): EAGVAQSPRYKIIEKRQSVAFWCNPISGHATLYWYQQILGQGPKLLIQFQNNGVVDDSQLPKDRFSAERLKGVDSTLKIQPAKLEDSAVYLCASSLDQLNEQFFGPGTRLTVL.

This clonotype was detected only a few times. This chain joins TRBV10-3 and TRBJ2-1; 10 nucleotides match TRBD2. Germline V gene lookup returns CDR1 ENHRY and CDR2 SYGVKD. After removal of 9 bases from V and 0 bases from J, the junction contained 14 bases not matched to a gene. The CDR3 runs to 18 residues. The CDR3: CAISRTSGDLSSYNEQFF. DNA of the CDR3: TGTGCCATAAGTCGGACTAGCGGCGATTTGAGCTCCTACAATGAGCAGTTCTTC.

This clonotype was observed a handful of times. The chain recombines TRBV3-1 with TRBJ2-1; no clear D gene. CDR3 length equals 15 residues. Germline CDR1 is LGHDT and CDR2 is YNNKEL (reference sequence). The ends were cut back, 0 bases at V and 2 bases at J, with 8 bases in the middle. CDR3 DNA: TGTGCCAGCAGCCAAGATCTCCTACCCTACAATGAGCAGTTCTTC. Its protein product is CASSQDLLPYNEQFF.

This clonotype was recorded a few times. The V call is TRBV7-3, the J call TRBJ2-5; D might be TRBD1 (5 bases). CDR1 is SGHTA, CDR2 FQGTGA, per germline. The CDR3 extends over 13 amino acids. V lost 2 bases and J 5 bases, leaving 9 bases between the germline ends. CDR3 residues: CASSLGAMETQYF. The CDR3 nucleotides are TGTGCCAGCAGCTTAGGGGCCATGGAGACCCAGTACTTC.

In its sample, this clonotype was seen a few times. The gene calls are TRBV21-1 and TRBJ2-3; the table's D call of TRBD1 was not tested on the DNA. TRBV21-1 is a documented pseudogene. The CDR3 contains 16 residues. In DNA form, the CDR3 reads TGTGCCAGCAGCCTAGAGCGGCGGGGGAGCACAGATACGCAGTATTTT. Translating it yields CASSLERRGSTDTQYF.

This clonotype has a count of ten or more. The CDR3 coding sequence is TGTGCCAGCACCAACCAAGCGACTGGAAACACCATATATTTT. Its protein is CASTNQATGNTIYF. This chain uses TRBV6-1 with TRBJ1-3; D is undetermined. Per the germline V gene, CDR1 is MNHNS and CDR2 is SASEGT. V gave up 7 bases and J gave up 2 bases, with 12 bases separating them. The CDR3 spans 14 residues.

This clonotype was recorded many times. Relative to the germline gene, one junction end is altered; a read error may explain this. V gene TRBV7-9 combines with J gene TRBJ2-2; D uncertain. The CDR3 is 15 residues long. Germline CDR1 reads SEHNR; CDR2 reads FQNEAQ (reference sequence). CDR3 sequence reads: CASSLALTNTGELFF. CDR3 nucleotide sequence: TGCGCCAGCAGCTTGGCACTAACGAACACCGGGGAGCTGTTTTTT. Full variable domain (missing parts from reference TRBV7-9 and TRBJ2-2): DTGVSQNPRHKITKRGQNVTFRCDPISEHNRLYWYRQTLGQGPEFLTYFQNEAQLEKSRLLSDRFSAERPKGSFSTLEIQRTEQGDSAMYLCASSLALTNTGELFFGEGSRLTVL.

This clonotype came up a few times. The J gene is TRBJ1-5, the V gene TRBV12-3 or TRBV12-4; D not certain. Trimming shortened V by 7 bases and J by 2 bases, and 9 bases separated the two germline ends. The CDR3 runs 13 residues. This CDR3 is CASTLSGNQPQHF. CDR3 DNA sequence: TGTGCCAGCACCCTCTCCGGCAATCAGCCCCAGCATTTT.

This clonotype was found a few times. This rearrangement joins TRBV20-1 to TRBJ2-3; 7 nucleotides align to TRBD1. This CDR3 spans 13 amino acids. Germline loops: CDR1 DFQATT, CDR2 SNEGSKA (reference sequence). V shed 6 bases and J 3 bases; nucleotides not matched to a gene: 6. The CDR3 bases are TGCAGTGCCACAGGGGAACGGACAGATACGCAGTATTTT. Encoded protein: CSATGERTDTQYF.

This clonotype was counted a few times. The chain links TRBV10-3 to TRBJ2-1, with 14 bases aligning to TRBD2. The CDR3 length is 19 residues. CDR1 is ENHRY, CDR2 SYGVKD, per germline. With 1 base clipped from V and 3 bases from J, the junction kept 8 bases outside the gene matches. The CDR3 reads CAISEFGTSGGKSYNEQFF. The CDR3 region has the DNA TGTGCCATCAGTGAGTTCGGGACTAGCGGGGGCAAAAGCTACAATGAGCAGTTCTTC.

This clonotype showed up just a few times. This chain connects TRBV7-2 to TRBJ1-3, with no clear D. Germline assignment: CDR1 SGHTA and CDR2 FQGNSA. Deletions cut 1 base from V and 8 bases from J, with 9 bases between. The CDR3 sequence is 13 residues long. The CDR3 sequence is CASSLGGRDTIYF. The CDR3 nucleotides read TGTGCCAGCAGCTTAGGAGGTCGGGACACCATATATTTT.

CDR3 sequence reads: CASSPESGTGAYEQYF. In DNA, the CDR3 is TGTGCCAGCAGCCCCGAATCTGGGACAGGAGCCTACGAGCAGTACTTC. The chain carries TRBV7-6 and TRBJ2-7, with 8 bases aligning to TRBD1. The CDR3 spans 16 residues. CDR1 is SGHVS and CDR2 is FNYEAQ in the germline V gene. The V and J ends lost 5 bases and 2 bases, in that order; junction bases with no gene match: 11.

V usage is TRBV19 and J usage is TRBJ2-7, with D unresolved. Germline lookup yields CDR1 LNHDA and CDR2 SQIVND (reference sequence). V lost 1 base, J lost 4 bases, and 14 bases lay in between. CDR3 length: 15 amino acids. CDR3 bases: TGTGCCAGTAGTATAGGCGGCAGTGGGATTTACGAGCAGTACTTC. Translation: CASSIGGSGIYEQYF. Full variable domain (rest looked up from reference TRBV19 and TRBJ2-7): DGGITQSPKYLFRKEGQNVTLSCEQNLNHDAMYWYRQDPGQGLRLIYYSQIVNDFQKGDIAEGYSVSREKKESFPLTVTSAQKNPTAFYLCASSIGGSGIYEQYFGPGTRLTVT.

This clonotype was found many times. The genes are TRBV28 and TRBJ1-1; tentative D call: TRBD1 (5 bases). V lost 6 bases and J lost 10, with 12 bases in between. The CDR3 extends over 11 amino acids. CDR1 MDHEN and CDR2 SYDVKM come from the germline V gene. The CDR3 here is CASSGAQSAFF. The CDR3 DNA reads as TGTGCCAGCAGCGGGGCGCAGTCAGCTTTCTTT.

The gene calls are TRBV4-2 and TRBJ2-5, with a tentative D call TRBD2 (5 bases). The CDR3 has 13 residues. Trimming cost V 0 bases and J 5 bases, with 7 bases left between them. Germline V gives CDR1 LGHNA, CDR2 YNFKEQ. The CDR3: CASSQDKRETQYF. CDR3 DNA: TGTGCCAGCAGCCAAGATAAGCGGGAGACCCAGTACTTC.